One sample yielded the 25 T cell receptor beta chains listed below, sequenced in a study of T cell changes during pregnancy in multiple sclerosis. TCRdb keeps only in-frame clones here, not all; method: immunoSEQ multiplex PCR. The sample lists under 70,000 clones, 75% to 95% occurring once. The material was peripheral blood, obtained in the third trimester of pregnancy. The receptors here all came from a female donor in good health, enrolled as a control in a pregnancy study.

This chain joins TRBV14 and TRBJ2-7, with D possibly being TRBD2 (6 bases). CDR1 SGHDN and CDR2 FVKESK come from the germline V gene. This CDR3 contains 14 residues. V lost 5 bases and J lost 6, with 17 bases in between. CDR3 in amino acids: CASSDTVEGGEQYF. The DNA of the CDR3 is TGTGCCAGCAGCGATACAGTGGAGGGAGGCGAGCAGTACTTC.

The gene calls are TRBV5-1 and TRBJ1-4; D possibly corresponds to TRBD1 (5 bases). This CDR3 is built from 12 residues. Germline V gene lookup returns CDR1 SGHRS and CDR2 YFSETQ. V was trimmed by 4 bases and J by 5 bases, leaving 6 bases between them. The CDR3 DNA reads as TGCGCCAGCAGCCGGGGGAATGAAAAACTGTTTTTT. It is translated as CASSRGNEKLFF.

Only one count was recorded for this clone. This chain links TRBV5-1 with TRBJ2-2; TRBD1 is a possible D gene (6 bases). Germline CDR1 SGHRS, CDR2 YFSETQ. The CDR3 totals 16 residues. Trimming pared 7 bases from V and 5 bases from J, leaving 21 bases between. Here the CDR3 reads CASQAGAGERTGELFF. As DNA, the CDR3 is TGCGCCAGCCAAGCCGGTGCAGGGGAGAGGACCGGGGAGCTGTTTTTT. Full variable domain (missing parts from reference TRBV5-1 and TRBJ2-2): KAGVTQTPRYLIKTRGQQVTLSCSPISGHRSVSWYQQTPGQGLQFLFEYFSETQRNKGNFPGRFSGRQFSNSRSEMNVSTLELGDSALYLCASQAGAGERTGELFFGEGSRLTVL.

V gene TRBV5-1 combines with J gene TRBJ2-5, with D maybe TRBD1 (6 bases). The V end was cut by 3 bases, the J end by 5 bases, with 11 bases between. CDR1 and CDR2 (germline): SGHRS, YFSETQ. The CDR3 length is 13 residues. The CDR3 DNA is TGCGCCAGCAGCTCAGGGGTCCGGGAGACCCAGTACTTC. Its protein is CASSSGVRETQYF. Supplemented by reference TRBV5-1 and TRBJ2-5, the full variable domain reads KAGVTQTPRYLIKTRGQQVTLSCSPISGHRSVSWYQQTPGQGLQFLFEYFSETQRNKGNFPGRFSGRQFSNSRSEMNVSTLELGDSALYLCASSSGVRETQYFGPGTRLLVL.

This clone has more than one count but fewer than ten. The chain links TRBV6-1 to TRBJ1-4, with 7 bases aligning to TRBD1. V dropped 5 bases and J dropped 7; count of bases not matched to a gene: 4. The germline V gene encodes CDR1 MNHNS and CDR2 SASEGT. The CDR3 has 13 amino acids. Here the CDR3 DNA reads TGTGCCAGCAGTCACAGGGGAACTGAAAAACTGTTTTTT. It encodes CASSHRGTEKLFF.

V gene TRBV30 combines with J gene TRBJ1-2; D may be TRBD1 (5 bases). Looked up from germline, CDR1 is GTSNPN and CDR2 is SVGIG (reference sequence). With 0 bases removed from V and 7 bases from J, the gap between germline ends came to 15 bases. The CDR3 has 14 residues. The CDR3 nucleotides read TGTGCCTGGAGTGTAAGGGGCAGGGTGATTGGCTACACCTTC. Encoded protein: CAWSVRGRVIGYTF. Variable domain in full (rest from reference TRBV30 and TRBJ1-2): SQTIHQWPATLVQPVGSPLSLECTVEGTSNPNLYWYRQAAGRGLQLLFYSVGIGQISSEVPQNLSASRPQDRQFILSSKKLLLSDSGFYLCAWSVRGRVIGYTFGSGTRLTVV.

The CDR3 region is CASGGGRESSYNEQFF. CDR3 DNA: TGTGCCAGCGGGGGGGGACGGGAAAGCTCCTACAATGAGCAGTTCTTC. This chain joins TRBV9 and TRBJ2-1, with 7 bases identical to TRBD2. There are 16 residues in the CDR3. V lost 7 bases and J lost 0; bases outside the gene matches: 10. CDR1 SGDLS and CDR2 YYNGEE come from the germline V gene.

V is TRBV27 and J is TRBJ2-5, with 8 nucleotides matching TRBD1. The CDR3 extends over 15 amino acids. V dropped 4 bases and J dropped 7; count of bases not matched to a gene: 11. In germline, CDR1 is MNHEY, CDR2 SMNVEV (reference sequence). The CDR3 region is CASSSRTGIVGTQYF. CDR3 coding DNA: TGTGCCAGCAGTTCACGGACAGGGATCGTGGGGACCCAGTACTTC.

This chain uses TRBV7-9 with TRBJ2-7; the D gene is possibly TRBD2 (6 bases). CDR1 and CDR2 from the germline V gene are SEHNR and FQNEAQ (reference sequence). The CDR3 length is 16 residues. The V end was cut by 0 bases, the J end by 0 bases, with 12 bases between. CDR3 protein: CASSLAAGLSSYEQYF. CDR3 nucleotide sequence: TGTGCCAGCAGCTTAGCGGCGGGATTAAGCTCCTACGAGCAGTACTTC.

This rearrangement joins TRBV19 to TRBJ2-4; 7 nucleotides match TRBD2. J lost 3 bases, V lost 6 bases, and 11 bases had no gene match. Germline V gives CDR1 LNHDA, CDR2 SQIVND (reference sequence). This CDR3 contains 16 residues. The CDR3 DNA sequence: TGTGCCAGTAGGGCTAGCGGTTCACGGGACAAAAACATTCAGTACTTC. Translated, it gives CASRASGSRDKNIQYF.

The V call is TRBV6-1, the J call TRBJ2-7; 7 nucleotides match TRBD2. The CDR3 sequence is 13 residues long. CDR1 and CDR2 from the germline V gene are MNHNS and SASEGT. The ends lost 8 bases at V and 3 bases at J; junction bases unmatched: 7. Here the CDR3 DNA reads TGTGCCAGCTCGACTAGCACCCTCTACGAGCAGTACTTC. Its translation is CASSTSTLYEQYF.

This sequence joins TRBV6-5 and TRBJ1-1; D remains ambiguous. The CDR3 has 15 residues. CDR1 is MNHEY, CDR2 SVGAGI, per germline. The V and J ends lost 4 bases and 4 bases respectively, with 16 bases between them. CDR3 residues: CASSSTILTGTEAFF. The CDR3 nucleotides read TGTGCCAGCAGTTCGACGATACTCACGGGCACTGAAGCTTTCTTT.

The rearrangement uses TRBV13 and TRBJ2-7; D is perhaps TRBD1 (6 bases). V was cut by 5 bases and J by 4 bases, with 15 bases left in between. This CDR3 is 14 amino acids long. CDR1 is PRHDT, CDR2 FYEKMQ, per germline (reference sequence). CDR3 in amino acids: CASSRAGVEYEQYF. DNA of the CDR3: TGTGCCAGCAGCCGAGCAGGGGTCGAGTACGAGCAGTACTTC.

This clone came up once. The chain couples TRBV5-1 to TRBJ2-1; no reliable D call. The CDR3 sequence is 15 residues long. From germline, CDR1 is SGHRS and CDR2 YFSETQ. Trimming stripped 0 bases from V and 6 bases from J, with 13 bases between. CDR3 amino acids: CASSLADSYLNEQFF. The CDR3 DNA reads TGCGCCAGCAGCTTGGCCGACTCTTACCTCAATGAGCAGTTCTTC.

This clone was seen a few times. The chain has TRBV27 and TRBJ1-5; D may be TRBD1 (5 bases). V was cut by 5 bases and J by 0 bases, with 8 bases left in between. Germline loops: CDR1 MNHEY, CDR2 SMNVEV (reference sequence). The CDR3 runs 14 residues. DNA for the CDR3: TGTGCCAGCAGTCCAGGGTATAGCAATCAGCCCCAGCATTTT. Amino acids: CASSPGYSNQPQHF.

The rearrangement uses TRBV5-1 and TRBJ1-1, with 9 bases aligning to TRBD1. V shed 4 bases, J shed 3 bases, and the junction held 13 bases outside the gene matches. CDR1 is SGHRS and CDR2 is YFSETQ in the germline V gene. The CDR3 is made up of 17 amino acids. DNA for the CDR3: TGCGCCAGCAGCACCGGACAGGGGAGACTTGGGGACACTGAAGCTTTCTTT. This sequence encodes CASSTGQGRLGDTEAFF.

This rearrangement joins TRBV10-1 to TRBJ2-2; D might be TRBD2 (6 bases). CDR1 WNHNN and CDR2 SYGVQD come from the germline V gene (reference sequence). The CDR3 consists of 15 residues. V was shortened by 4 bases and J by 2 bases, with 11 bases between the two germline ends. The CDR3 here is CASSGLASNTGELFF. CDR3 bases: TGCGCCAGCAGTGGTCTAGCGAGTAACACCGGGGAGCTGTTTTTT.

The V and J genes are TRBV29-1 and TRBJ2-2; possibly TRBD1 for D (5 bases). In germline, CDR1 is SQVTM, CDR2 ANQGSEA. The V gene lost 3 bases and the J gene lost 7 bases, with 12 bases spanning the gap. This CDR3 region has 13 residues. The CDR3 DNA follows: TGCAGCGTTGATATAGGGGTGGTCGGGGAGCTGTTTTTT. It yields the protein CSVDIGVVGELFF.

The chain couples TRBV28 to TRBJ1-4; D ambiguous. CDR3 length: 16 residues. The germline gives CDR1 MDHEN, CDR2 SYDVKM. V lost 5 bases, J lost 3 bases, and 16 bases lay in between. CDR3 sequence: CASSPPPGEANEKLFF. In DNA form, the CDR3 reads TGTGCCAGCAGTCCCCCGCCGGGAGAGGCTAATGAAAAACTGTTTTTT.

The V call is TRBV4-1, the J call TRBJ1-5; D is possibly TRBD1 (6 bases). This CDR3 region has 18 residues. Trimming took off 0 bases at V and 0 bases at J, with 15 bases between the two ends. CDR1 and CDR2 (germline): MGHRA, YSYEKL. The CDR3 here is CASSQDQAGVNSNQPQHF. In nucleotides, the CDR3 is TGCGCCAGCAGCCAAGATCAGGCAGGGGTTAATAGCAATCAGCCCCAGCATTTT.

This chain joins TRBV11-1 and TRBJ2-1, with 7 bases matching TRBD2. CDR1 and CDR2 (germline): SGHAT, FQDESV (reference sequence). CDR3 size: 15 residues. With V trimmed by 5 bases and J by 9 bases, 13 bases remained unmatched. CDR3 residues: CASSPRLAPQVEQFF. In nucleotides, the CDR3 is TGTGCCAGCAGCCCTCGACTAGCTCCACAGGTTGAGCAGTTCTTC.

This chain uses TRBV4-2 with TRBJ1-5; D not certain. The CDR3 has 13 amino acids. The germline gives CDR1 LGHNA, CDR2 YNFKEQ. Trimming took 0 bases from V and 7 from J, leaving 7 bases between them. The CDR3, as DNA: TGTGCCAGCAGCCAAGATCGGGAGCAGCCCCAGCATTTT. Amino acids: CASSQDREQPQHF.

The chain has TRBV5-1 and TRBJ2-3, with D maybe TRBD1 (5 bases). Between the trimmed V and J ends, which lost 0 bases and 4 bases, there was a span of 15 bases. Germline V gene lookup returns CDR1 SGHRS and CDR2 YFSETQ. The CDR3 loop spans 16 amino acids. Here the CDR3 DNA reads TGCGCCAGCAGCTTGGCCCGCGGAGTCAGGGCAGATACGCAGTATTTT. Encoded protein: CASSLARGVRADTQYF.

The rearrangement uses TRBV6-4 and TRBJ2-4; a weak D match, TRBD2 (6 bases). Per the germline V gene, CDR1 is MRHNA and CDR2 is SNTAGT. V shed 3 bases and J shed 1 base, with 13 bases lying between them. The CDR3 has 16 amino acids. CDR3 region: CASSEDSSGAKNIQYF. CDR3 coding DNA: TGTGCCAGCAGTGAAGATTCCAGCGGGGCCAAAAACATTCAGTACTTC.

The count of this clone is one. The V call is TRBV28, the J call TRBJ2-1, with D perhaps TRBD2 (5 bases). Germline CDR1 reads MDHEN; CDR2 reads SYDVKM. There are 13 residues in the CDR3. Trimming cost V 7 bases and J 7 bases, with 14 bases left between them. In DNA form, the CDR3 reads TGTGCCAGCATAGAGGGATCCGAAAATGAGCAGTTCTTC. Its protein is CASIEGSENEQFF.